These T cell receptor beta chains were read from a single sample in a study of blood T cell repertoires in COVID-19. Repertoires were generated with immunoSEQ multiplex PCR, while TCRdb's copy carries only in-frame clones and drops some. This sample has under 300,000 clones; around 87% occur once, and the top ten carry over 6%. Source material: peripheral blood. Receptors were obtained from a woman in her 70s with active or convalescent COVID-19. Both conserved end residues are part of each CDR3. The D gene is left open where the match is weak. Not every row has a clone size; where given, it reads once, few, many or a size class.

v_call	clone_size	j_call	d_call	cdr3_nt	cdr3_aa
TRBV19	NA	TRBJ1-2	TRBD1	TGTGCCAGTAGTCGGACAACAGGGGGGGGCTACACCTTC	CASSRTTGGGYTF
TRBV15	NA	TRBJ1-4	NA	TGTGCCACCAGCAGCAGGGCCAGTAATGAAAAACTGTTTTTT	CATSSRASNEKLFF
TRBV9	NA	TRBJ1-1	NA	TGTGCCAGCAGCGAACAGGGTCCCCCCGTGAACACTGAAGCTTTCTTT	CASSEQGPPVNTEAFF
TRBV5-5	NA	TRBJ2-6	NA	TGTGCCAGCAGCTTGCTCGGAGAAGGTGGGGCCAACGTCCTGACTTTC	CASSLLGEGGANVLTF
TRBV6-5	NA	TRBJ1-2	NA	TGTGCCAGCAGGGGAGTGAACTATGGCTACACCTTC	CASRGVNYGYTF
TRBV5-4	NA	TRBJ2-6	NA	TGTGCCAGCAGCCTCATAACAGGGGCCAACGTCCTGACTTTC	CASSLITGANVLTF
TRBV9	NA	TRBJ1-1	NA	TGTGCCAGCAGCGTCGGGGTAGACCCTGAAGCTTTCTTT	CASSVGVDPEAFF
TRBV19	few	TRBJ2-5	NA	TGTGCCAGTAGTATGGTCGGTAAAGAGACCCAGTACTTC	CASSMVGKETQYF
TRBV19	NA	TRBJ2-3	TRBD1	TGTGCCAGTAGTGCAGGGGGTAGTAAGGATACGCAGTATTTT	CASSAGGSKDTQYF
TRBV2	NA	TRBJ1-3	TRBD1	TGTGCCAGCAGTGAAGCGGTACCAGGGGGAACTGGAAACACCATATATTTT	CASSEAVPGGTGNTIYF
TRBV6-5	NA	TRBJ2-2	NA	TGTGCGGCTCATCCCTGGGGCGGTGGCACCGGGGAGCTGTTTTTT	CAAHPWGGGTGELFF
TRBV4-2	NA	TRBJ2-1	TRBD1	TGTGCCAGCAGCCAGGAGAGGACAGGGCGGACCTACAATGAGCAGTTCTTC	CASSQERTGRTYNEQFF
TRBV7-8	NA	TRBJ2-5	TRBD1	TGTGCCAGCAGCTTAGCCGGGACAGGGCAAGAGACCCAGTACTTC	CASSLAGTGQETQYF
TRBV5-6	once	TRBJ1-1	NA	TGTGCCAGCACCGGGGGATCGAACACTGAAGCTTTCTTT	CASTGGSNTEAFF
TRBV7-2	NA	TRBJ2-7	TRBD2	TGTGCCAGCAGCCTCAGTCCGGCTAGCGGGTCCTACGAGCAGTACTTC	CASSLSPASGSYEQYF
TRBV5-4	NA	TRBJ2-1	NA	TGTGCCAGCAGCCCGGGGAGAGAGGCGCGGGCAATATGGGGCAATGAGCAGTTCTTC	CASSPGREARAIWGNEQFF
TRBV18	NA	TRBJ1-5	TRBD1	TGTGCCAGCTCACCAACAGGGGCGGGGAACAATCAGCCCCAGCATTTT	CASSPTGAGNNQPQHF
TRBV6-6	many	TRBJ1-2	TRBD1	TGTGCCAGCGGCAACAGGGGGCTAAGCTATGGCTACACCTTC	CASGNRGLSYGYTF
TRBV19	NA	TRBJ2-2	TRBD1	TGTGCCAGTAGCAGAGGGGGGACAGGCGGCACCGGGGAGCTGTTTTTT	CASSRGGTGGTGELFF
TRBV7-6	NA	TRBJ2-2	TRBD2	TGTGCCAGCAGCCCCTCCGGGTCAGCGGGGGTTACCGGGGAGCTGTTTTTT	CASSPSGSAGVTGELFF
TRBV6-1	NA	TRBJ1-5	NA	TGTGCCAGCAGTGAAGTTGGAGGGTCGGTTCAGCCCCAGCATTTT	CASSEVGGSVQPQHF
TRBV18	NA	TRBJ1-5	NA	TGTGCCAGCTCAAAACAGGATAGCAATCAGCCCCAGCATTTT	CASSKQDSNQPQHF
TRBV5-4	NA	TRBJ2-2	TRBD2	TGTGCCAGCACCCCAGGGCGGGGGGGTGGAACCGGGGAGCTGTTTTTT	CASTPGRGGGTGELFF
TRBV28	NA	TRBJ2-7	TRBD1	TGTGCCAGCAGTTTTCTAAAAGGGGGGACAGGGGGGTACGAGCAGTACTTC	CASSFLKGGTGGYEQYF
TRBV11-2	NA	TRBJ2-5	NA	TGTGCCAGCAGCTTAGGGGGACTCCAAGAGACCCAGTACTTC	CASSLGGLQETQYF
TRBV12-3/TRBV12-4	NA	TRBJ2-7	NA	TGTGCCAGCAGCCTCGACACGGACTACGAGCAGTACTTC	CASSLDTDYEQYF
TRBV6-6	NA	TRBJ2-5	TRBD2	TGTGCCAGCAGTTACGGAGCGGGGGCCTTAAAAGAGACCCAGTACTTC	CASSYGAGALKETQYF
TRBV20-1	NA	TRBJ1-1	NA	TGCAGTGCCGAGGGTATGACTTTCTTT	CSAEGMTFF
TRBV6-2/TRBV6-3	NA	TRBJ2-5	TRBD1	TGTGCCAGCAGTTACACCGGCACAGGGGGGGAGACCCAGTACTTC	CASSYTGTGGETQYF
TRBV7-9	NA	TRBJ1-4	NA	TGTGCCAGCGGGCCGAAGATGGGAGCTAATGAAAAACTGTTTTTT	CASGPKMGANEKLFF
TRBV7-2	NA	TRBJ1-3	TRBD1	TGTGCCAGCAGCCCCGGGACAGGCTCTGGAAACACCATATATTTT	CASSPGTGSGNTIYF
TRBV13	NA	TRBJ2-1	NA	TGTGCCAGCAGCTTTAACTACAATGAGCAGTTCTTC	CASSFNYNEQFF
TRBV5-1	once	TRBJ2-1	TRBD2	TGCGCCAGCAGCCTTGGGCCCAGGAGCGGGGATACCTACAATGAGCAGTTCTTC	CASSLGPRSGDTYNEQFF
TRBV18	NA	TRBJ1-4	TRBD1	TGTGCCAGCTCACCGAACGACCCCGGGACAGGGGAGAAACTGTTTTTT	CASSPNDPGTGEKLFF
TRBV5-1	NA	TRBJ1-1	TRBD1	TGCGCCAGCAGCTTAAGTGGGACAGGGGGGAACACTGAAGCTTTCTTT	CASSLSGTGGNTEAFF
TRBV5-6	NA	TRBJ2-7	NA	TGTGCCAGCAGCTTGGTTGACAGTCACGAGCAGTACTTC	CASSLVDSHEQYF
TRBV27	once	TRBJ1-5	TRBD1	TGTGCCAGCAGTTTTTCAAGACAGGGGGGTCAGTATAGCAATCAGCCCCAGCATTTT	CASSFSRQGGQYSNQPQHF
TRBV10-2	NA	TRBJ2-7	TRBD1	TGCGCCACCGGACAGGGTGGGAACGAGCAGTACTTC	CATGQGGNEQYF
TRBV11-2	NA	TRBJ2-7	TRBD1	TGTGCCAGCAGCTTAGGACAGGGGAGGTACGAGCAGTACTTC	CASSLGQGRYEQYF
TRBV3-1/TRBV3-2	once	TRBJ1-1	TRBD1	TGTGCCAGCAGCCAAGCCGGGACAGGGGACACTGAAGCTTTCTTT	CASSQAGTGDTEAFF
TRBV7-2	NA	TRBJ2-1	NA	TGTGCCAGCAGCCCCCAGGGGCCGAAGTACAATGAGCAGTTCTTC	CASSPQGPKYNEQFF
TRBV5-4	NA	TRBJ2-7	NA	TGTGCCAGCAGATCCGACACGACCTACGAGCAGTACTTC	CASRSDTTYEQYF
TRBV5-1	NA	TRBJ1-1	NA	TGCGCCAGCAGCTTTAGTGGGAGGGACACTGAAGCTTTCTTT	CASSFSGRDTEAFF